Each of the 8 T cell receptor beta chains below was sequenced from the same sample in a study of human T cells and chemical hapten exposure. TCRdb independently ran MiXCR on the RACE reads; one entry per CDR3 protein. Of approximately 350,000 distinct CDR3 sequences detected, 5.5% to 8% appear once; the ten largest clones hold less than 10%. The sample's time point: patch test 1, 2 weeks after DPC sensitization. The treatment: therapeutic diphenylcyclopropenone sensitization with weekly scalp DPC. This material consisted of whole blood, taken in connection with sensitization to the hapten diphenylcyclopropenone (DPC). Receptors were obtained from a woman aged 18-35 years with alopecia areata. Some clones in this sample may be carry-over from other donors' samples.

This clonotype has more than one count but fewer than ten. V and J are TRBV7-3 and TRBJ2-7, with D maybe TRBD2 (6 bases). V lost 5 bases to trimming and J lost 0 bases, with 14 bases between them. From germline, CDR1 is SGHTA and CDR2 FQGTGA. CDR3 length equals 15 residues. The CDR3 loop is CASSLGGSLSYEQYF. The CDR3 DNA is TGTGCCAGCAGCCTGGGGGGAAGTCTCTCCTACGAGCAGTACTTC.

The gene calls are TRBV25-1 and TRBJ2-3, with D hard to call. Trimming cost V 4 bases and J 1 base, with 12 bases left between them. This CDR3 contains 15 residues. Germline loops: CDR1 MGHDK, CDR2 SYGVNS. In DNA form, the CDR3 reads TGTGCCAGCAGTGGAAATTACCTGGGCACAGATACGCAGTATTTT. This translates into CASSGNYLGTDTQYF. Full variable domain (rest looked up from reference TRBV25-1 and TRBJ2-3): EADIYQTPRYLVIGTGKKITLECSQTMGHDKMYWYQQDPGMELHLIHYSYGVNSTEKGDLSSESTVSRIRTEHFPLTLESARPSHTSQYLCASSGNYLGTDTQYFGPGTRLTVL.

This clonotype appeared many times. The V call is TRBV10-3, the J call TRBJ2-1; no clear D. The CDR3 loop spans 11 amino acids. CDR1 is ENHRY and CDR2 is SYGVKD in the germline V gene. Between the trimmed V and J ends, which lost 6 bases and 1 base, there was a span of 1 base. The CDR3 reads CAIRSYNEQFF. The CDR3 nucleotides read TGTGCCATCAGGTCCTACAATGAGCAGTTCTTC.

In its sample, this clonotype was seen a few times. The CDR3 here is CAIGDRNQPQHF. Here the CDR3 DNA reads TGTGCCATCGGGGACAGGAATCAGCCCCAGCATTTT. V is TRBV10-3 and J is TRBJ1-5, with 8 bases aligning to TRBD1. Germline CDR1 is ENHRY and CDR2 is SYGVKD. The CDR3 length is 12 residues. The V and J ends lost 8 bases and 4 bases, in that order; junction bases with no gene match: 1.

V is TRBV7-2 and J is TRBJ1-1; possibly TRBD1 for D (5 bases). The CDR3 is made up of 16 amino acids. V was clipped by 4 bases and J by 0 bases, with 15 bases between them. The germline CDR1 and CDR2 sequences are SGHTA and FQGNSA. In DNA, the CDR3 is TGTGCCAGCAGCTACCACCCCAGGGATATGAACACTGAAGCTTTCTTT. Translating it yields CASSYHPRDMNTEAFF.

This clonotype was observed a handful of times. The chain couples TRBV12-3 or TRBV12-4 to TRBJ2-1, with 7 bases that match TRBD1. V lost 6 bases and J lost 8; bases outside the gene matches: 4. The CDR3 is made up of 12 amino acids. CDR3 coding DNA: TGTGCCAGCAGGCCGGGACAGCATGAGCAGTTCTTC. Translated: CASRPGQHEQFF.

This clonotype was seen more than once but under ten times. CDR3 in amino acids: CASSLVDRVSGYTF. CDR3 coding DNA: TGTGCCAGCAGTTTAGTCGACAGGGTTTCAGGCTACACCTTC. The chain employs TRBV12-3 or TRBV12-4 and TRBJ1-2; 7 bases are shared with TRBD1. The CDR3 has 14 amino acids. The ends lost 1 base at V and 8 bases at J; junction bases unmatched: 7.

The rearrangement joins TRBV6-5 to TRBJ1-2; D is perhaps TRBD1 (6 bases). This CDR3 spans 14 amino acids. The V end lost 6 bases, the J end lost 4 bases, and 15 bases lay between the germline ends. From germline, CDR1 is MNHEY and CDR2 SVGAGI. CDR3 sequence reads: CASREQGQTYGYTF. The CDR3 DNA follows: TGTGCCAGCAGGGAACAGGGCCAGACCTATGGCTACACCTTC.